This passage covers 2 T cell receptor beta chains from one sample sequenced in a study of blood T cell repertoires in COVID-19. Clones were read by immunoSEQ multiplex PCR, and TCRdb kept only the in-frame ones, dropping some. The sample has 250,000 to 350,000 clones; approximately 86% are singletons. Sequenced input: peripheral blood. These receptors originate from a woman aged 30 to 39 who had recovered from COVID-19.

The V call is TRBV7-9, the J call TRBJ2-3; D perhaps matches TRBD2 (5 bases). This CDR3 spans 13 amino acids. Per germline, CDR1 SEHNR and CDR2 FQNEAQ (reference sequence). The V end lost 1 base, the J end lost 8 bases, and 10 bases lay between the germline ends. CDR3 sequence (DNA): TGTGCCAGCAGCTTAGATACTGCGGGTACGCAGTATTTT. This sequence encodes CASSLDTAGTQYF.

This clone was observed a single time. CDR3 coding DNA: TGTGCCAGTAGTGTCACTCGACTGAAGAACACTGAAGCTTTCTTT. This gives the protein CASSVTRLKNTEAFF. The chain is built from TRBV19 and TRBJ1-1; D is unresolved. The CDR3 contains 15 residues. Trimming took 5 bases from V and 1 from J, leaving 14 bases between them. Looked up from germline, CDR1 is LNHDA and CDR2 is SQIVND (reference sequence).